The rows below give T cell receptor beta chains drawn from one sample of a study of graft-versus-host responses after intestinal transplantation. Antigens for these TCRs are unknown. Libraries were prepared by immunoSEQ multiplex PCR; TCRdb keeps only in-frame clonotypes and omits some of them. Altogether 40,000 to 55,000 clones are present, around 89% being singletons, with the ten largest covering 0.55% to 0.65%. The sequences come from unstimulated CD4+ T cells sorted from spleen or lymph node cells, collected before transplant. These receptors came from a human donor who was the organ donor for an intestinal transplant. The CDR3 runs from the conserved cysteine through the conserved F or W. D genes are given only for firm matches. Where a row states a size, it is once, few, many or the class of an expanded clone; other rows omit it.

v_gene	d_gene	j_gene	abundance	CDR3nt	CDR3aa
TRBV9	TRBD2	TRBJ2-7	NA	TGTGCCAGCAGCAACGGAGCGGGAGGCCTCACCGAGCAGTACTTC	CASSNGAGGLTEQYF
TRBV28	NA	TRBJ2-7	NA	TGTGCCAGCAGTTTTAGTTTCACCAAACCCACCTACGAGCAGTACTTC	CASSFSFTKPTYEQYF
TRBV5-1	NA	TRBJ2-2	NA	TGCGCCAGCAGCTTGGCCGATGGCAGGGTGGGGACCGGGGAGCTGTTTTTT	CASSLADGRVGTGELFF
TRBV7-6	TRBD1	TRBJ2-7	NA	TGTGCCAGCAGCTTGGGGACAGCCCCCTACGAGCAGTACTTC	CASSLGTAPYEQYF
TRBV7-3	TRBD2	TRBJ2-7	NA	TGTGCCAGCAGCTCCGGGACTAGCGGGATTGGTAACGAGCAGTACTTC	CASSSGTSGIGNEQYF
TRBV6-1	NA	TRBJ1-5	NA	TGTGCCAGCAGTGAAGGCAAAGGGAGTTATAGCAATCAGCCCCAGCATTTT	CASSEGKGSYSNQPQHF
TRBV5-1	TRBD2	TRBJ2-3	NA	TGCGCCAGCAGCTTGGTTTCGGGAGGCAACACAGATACGCAGTATTTT	CASSLVSGGNTDTQYF
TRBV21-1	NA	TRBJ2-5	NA	TGTGCCAGCAGCGCCCGACTTGAGCGGGAGCTTCGACGCCAAGAGACCCAGTACTTC	CASSARLERELRRQETQYF
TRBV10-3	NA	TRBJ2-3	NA	TGTGCCATCAGGACTAGCACAGATACGCAGTATTTT	CAIRTSTDTQYF
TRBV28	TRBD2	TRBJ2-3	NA	TGTGCCAGCAGTTTAGTAGCGGGATCAGATACGCAGTATTTT	CASSLVAGSDTQYF
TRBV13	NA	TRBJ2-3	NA	TGTGCCAGCAGCTCTGGACTCCTCCTGGTCGCACGAGCAGATACGCAGTATTTT	CASSSGLLLVARADTQYF
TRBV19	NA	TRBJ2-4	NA	TGTGCCAGTACCCCAGGGGCCAAAAACATTCAGTACTTC	CASTPGAKNIQYF
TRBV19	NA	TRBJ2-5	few	TGTGCCAGTGGAACGGGAGATCAAGAGACCCAGTACTTC	CASGTGDQETQYF
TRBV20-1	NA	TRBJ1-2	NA	TGCAGTGCCCCCTCCGATGGCTACACCTTC	CSAPSDGYTF
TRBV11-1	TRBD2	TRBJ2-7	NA	TGTGCCAGCAGATCTTGGACTAGCGGCTCCTACGAGCAGTACTTC	CASRSWTSGSYEQYF
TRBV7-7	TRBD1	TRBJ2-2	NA	TGTGCTAGCAGCACTTCTACGGGGACAGGGCGGACCGGGGAGCTGTTTTTT	CASSTSTGTGRTGELFF
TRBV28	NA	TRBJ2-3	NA	TGTGCCAGCAGTTTAAGGGCCAGGGGGGCCACAGATACGCAGTATTTT	CASSLRARGATDTQYF
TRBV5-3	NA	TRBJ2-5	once	TGTGCCAGAAGCTTGGCGCACATCAGGAGAGGGCTCGAGACCCAGTACTTC	CARSLAHIRRGLETQYF
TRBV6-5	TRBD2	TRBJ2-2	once	TGTGCCAGCAGTTCACCGGGACTAGCGGGAACCGGGGAGCTGTTTTTT	CASSSPGLAGTGELFF
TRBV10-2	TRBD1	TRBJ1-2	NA	TGCGCCAGCAGTGGGGCAGGGGGCTATGGCTACACCTTC	CASSGAGGYGYTF
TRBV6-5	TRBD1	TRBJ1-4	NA	TGTGCCAGCAGGAGGGACAGTAATGAAAAACTGTTTTTT	CASRRDSNEKLFF
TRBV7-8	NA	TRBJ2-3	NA	TGTGCCAGCAGCTTAGGGGGCAGAGATACGCAGTATTTT	CASSLGGRDTQYF
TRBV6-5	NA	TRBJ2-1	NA	TGTGCCAGCAGTTCAGGATCTAGACAGGCATGGGCGCAGTTCTTC	CASSSGSRQAWAQFF
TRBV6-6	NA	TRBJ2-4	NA	TGTGCCAGCAGTCTCATCGGGACTCCTACTTTC	CASSLIGTPTF
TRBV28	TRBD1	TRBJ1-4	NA	TGTGCCAGCAGACCCCAACGGGACAGGTCCAGTCAAAGACTGTTTTTT	CASRPQRDRSSQRLFF
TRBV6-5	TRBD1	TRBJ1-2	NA	TGTGCCAGCAGTTACTCAACATCTACAGGGGTGGGTGGCTACACCTTC	CASSYSTSTGVGGYTF
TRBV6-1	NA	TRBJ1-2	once	TGTGCCAGCAGGGAAATAGGGGTCAGGGTCGATGGCTTC	CASREIGVRVDGF
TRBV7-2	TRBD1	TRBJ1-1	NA	TGTGCCAGCAGCCCTGACAGGGGCTCGAACACTGAAGCTTTCTTT	CASSPDRGSNTEAFF
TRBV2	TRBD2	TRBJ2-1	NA	TGTGCCAGCACTCCGGGACTAGCGGGATACAATGAGCAGTTCTTC	CASTPGLAGYNEQFF
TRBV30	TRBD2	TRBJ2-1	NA	TGTGCCTGGAGTGCCTGGGTTGCGGGAGTGAATGAGCAGTTCTTC	CAWSAWVAGVNEQFF
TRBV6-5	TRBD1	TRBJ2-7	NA	TGTGCCAGCAGGAAACAGGGGTACGAGCAGTACTTC	CASRKQGYEQYF
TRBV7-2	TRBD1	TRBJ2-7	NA	TGTGCCAGCAGCCTACAGGGGAAGTACGAGCAGTACTTC	CASSLQGKYEQYF
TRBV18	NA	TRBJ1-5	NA	TGTGCCAGCTCAGCCTTGGACAGCGGCAATCAGCCCCAGCATTTT	CASSALDSGNQPQHF
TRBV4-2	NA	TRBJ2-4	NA	TGTGCCAGCAGCCAAGACCCCGGCCCCGGGGGCAAAAACATTCAGTACTTC	CASSQDPGPGGKNIQYF
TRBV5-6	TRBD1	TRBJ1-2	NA	TGTGCCAGCAGCGACCGGACAGGGGACGGCTACACCTTC	CASSDRTGDGYTF
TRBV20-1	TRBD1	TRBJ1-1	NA	TGCAGTGCTCCACAGGGGGGGCAAGCTTTCTTT	CSAPQGGQAFF
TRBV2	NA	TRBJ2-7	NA	TGTGCCAGCAGGCAGGGCAGGACTACCTACGAGCAGTACTTC	CASRQGRTTYEQYF
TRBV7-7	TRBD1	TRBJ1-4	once	TGTGCTAGCAGCCCCTCGACAGGGATTAATGAAAAACTGTTTTTT	CASSPSTGINEKLFF
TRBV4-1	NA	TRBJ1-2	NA	TGCGCCAGCAGCCAGGTGCAGGGGCCGAAGTTCGGGGGCTACACCTTC	CASSQVQGPKFGGYTF
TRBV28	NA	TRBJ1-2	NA	TGTGCCAGCAGTTTACTTCAGGGGAACTATGGCTACACCTTC	CASSLLQGNYGYTF
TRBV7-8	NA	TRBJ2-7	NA	TGTGCCAGCAGCTGGGGCGGCTCCTACGAGCAGTACTTC	CASSWGGSYEQYF
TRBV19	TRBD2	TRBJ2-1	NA	TGTGCCAGTAGTACAGGGGGGACTAGCGGGAGGGCCCTCTACAAGAATGAGCAGTTCTTC	CASSTGGTSGRALYKNEQFF
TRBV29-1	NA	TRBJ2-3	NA	TGCAGCGTTGAAGATTGGGCTAGCTTGCAATCGAGCACGCAGTATTTT	CSVEDWASLQSSTQYF
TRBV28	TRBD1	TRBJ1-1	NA	TGTGCCAGCAGTGGGGACAGGGCCACTGAAGCTTTCTTT	CASSGDRATEAFF
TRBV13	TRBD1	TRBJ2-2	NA	TGTGCCAGCAGCTACGGACAGGGGGCGACCACCGGGGAGCTGTTTTTT	CASSYGQGATTGELFF
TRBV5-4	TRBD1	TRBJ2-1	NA	TGTGCCAGCAGTCCACCGGGACAGGGGCGCAATGGGCAGTTCTTC	CASSPPGQGRNGQFF
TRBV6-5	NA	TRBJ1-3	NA	TGTGCCAGCAGTTACTCTGGCCCCTCTGGAAACACCATATATTTT	CASSYSGPSGNTIYF
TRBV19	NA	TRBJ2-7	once	TGTGCCAGTAGCCCCGACGGACACTACGAGCAGTACTTC	CASSPDGHYEQYF
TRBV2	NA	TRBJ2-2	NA	TGTGCCAGCAGTGTCCTCGGACAGACCGGGGAGCTGTTTTTT	CASSVLGQTGELFF
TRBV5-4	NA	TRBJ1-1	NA	TGTGCCAGCAGCTTGGACAGGAACACTGAAGCTTTCTTT	CASSLDRNTEAFF
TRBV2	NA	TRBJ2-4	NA	TGTGCCTGGACCCTAGGGCAGGGAAACATTCAGTACTTC	CAWTLGQGNIQYF
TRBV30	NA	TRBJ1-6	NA	TGTGCCTGCCACAAAACTGCACGGAGCCTTCGGGCCCTCCACTTT	CACHKTARSLRALHF
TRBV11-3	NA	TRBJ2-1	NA	TGTGCCAGCAGCCTTACCGTGAGACTGGGGGCCTCCTACAATGAGCAGTTCTTC	CASSLTVRLGASYNEQFF
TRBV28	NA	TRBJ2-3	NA	TGTGCCAGCAGTTTTGTCCGCTGGGACACCCTTAGAGTGGAAGATACGCAGTATTTT	CASSFVRWDTLRVEDTQYF
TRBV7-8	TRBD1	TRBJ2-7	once	TGTGCCAGCAGCACCCTGGACAGGGGGCGTAGCGAGCAGTACTTC	CASSTLDRGRSEQYF
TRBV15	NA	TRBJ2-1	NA	TGTGCCACCAGCAGAGATCAAAAGTCGCGCGAGCAGTTCTTC	CATSRDQKSREQFF
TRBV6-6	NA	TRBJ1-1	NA	TGTGCCAGCAGTTCACAGGCAGGGGTAAACACTGAAGCTTTCTTT	CASSSQAGVNTEAFF
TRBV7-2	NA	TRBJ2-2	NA	TGTGCCAGCAGCTCCAGGGAGGGGGGGATTTACGAGGAGCTGTTTTTT	CASSSREGGIYEELFF
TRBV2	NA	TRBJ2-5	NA	TGTGCCAGCAGTGGGGTCGGCGGGGTCCAAGAGACCCAGTACTTC	CASSGVGGVQETQYF
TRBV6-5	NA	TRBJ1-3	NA	TGTGCCAGCAGTTCGTCAGGGGTGGGTGGAAACACCATATATTTT	CASSSSGVGGNTIYF